The following is a T cell receptor beta chain sequence with its context. Its specificity is not known. The data were obtained in a study of T cells after yellow fever vaccination. Germline CDR1 is SGHTA and CDR2 is FQGNSA. The ends lost 5 bases at V and 2 bases at J; junction bases unmatched: 8. The CDR3 covers 16 residues. A 5'RACE template-switching step, the method used to make TCR cDNA, added a universal primer site and UMIs. TCRdb ran MiXCR on the 5' RACE reads and lists one entry per CDR3 protein. The sample consists of just under 600,000 distinct CDR3 sequences, roughly 14% of them appearing once. General study results and limits: Just a small share of clonotypes turned up in the CD4 compartment as well as the CD8 compartment. The booster saw the reappearance of most primary-vaccination clones (around 95% CD4, 80% to 90% CD8).

The sample here was PBMCs, taken on the day of the yellow fever booster vaccination. The TCR was taken from a man aged 25-45 years who received the YFV17D yellow fever vaccine. V is TRBV7-2 and J is TRBJ2-2, with 7 bases aligning to TRBD2. Here the CDR3 reads CASSVRGGLNTGELFF. CDR3 coding DNA: TGTGCCAGCAGCGTCCGGGGAGGGCTCAACACCGGGGAGCTGTTTTTT.